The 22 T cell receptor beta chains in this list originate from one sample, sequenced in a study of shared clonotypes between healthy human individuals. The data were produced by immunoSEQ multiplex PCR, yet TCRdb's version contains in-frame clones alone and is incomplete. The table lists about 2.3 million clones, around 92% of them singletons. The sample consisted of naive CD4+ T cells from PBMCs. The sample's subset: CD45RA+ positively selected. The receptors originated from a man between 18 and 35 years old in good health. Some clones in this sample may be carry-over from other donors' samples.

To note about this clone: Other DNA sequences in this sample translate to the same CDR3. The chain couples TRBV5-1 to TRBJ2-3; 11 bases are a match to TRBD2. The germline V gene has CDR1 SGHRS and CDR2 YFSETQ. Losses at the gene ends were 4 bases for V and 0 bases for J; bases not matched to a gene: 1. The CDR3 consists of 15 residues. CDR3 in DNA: TGCGCCAGCAGCGGACTAGCGGGTAGCACAGATACGCAGTATTTT. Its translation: CASSGLAGSTDTQYF.

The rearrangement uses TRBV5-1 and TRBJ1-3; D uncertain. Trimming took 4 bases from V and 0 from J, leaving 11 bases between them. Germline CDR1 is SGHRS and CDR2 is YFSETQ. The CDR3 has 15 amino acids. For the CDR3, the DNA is TGCGCCAGCAGCGCGGGCGCAGTCTCTGGAAACACCATATATTTT. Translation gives CASSAGAVSGNTIYF.

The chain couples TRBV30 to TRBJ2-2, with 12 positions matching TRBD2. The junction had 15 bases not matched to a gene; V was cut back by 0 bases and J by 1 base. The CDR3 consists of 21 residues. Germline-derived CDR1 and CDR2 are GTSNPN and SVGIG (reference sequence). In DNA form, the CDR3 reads TGTGCCTGGAGTGTACGAAACAGAATGACTAGCGGGAGCGGGAACACCGGGGAGCTGTTTTTT. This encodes CAWSVRNRMTSGSGNTGELFF.

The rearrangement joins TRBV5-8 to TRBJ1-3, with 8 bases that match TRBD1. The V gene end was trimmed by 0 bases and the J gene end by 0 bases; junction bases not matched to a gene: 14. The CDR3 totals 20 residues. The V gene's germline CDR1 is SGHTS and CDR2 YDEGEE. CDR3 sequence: CASSLVRDRFSGSSGNTIYF. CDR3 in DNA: TGTGCCAGCAGCTTGGTTCGGGACAGGTTCTCCGGATCCTCTGGAAACACCATATATTTT.

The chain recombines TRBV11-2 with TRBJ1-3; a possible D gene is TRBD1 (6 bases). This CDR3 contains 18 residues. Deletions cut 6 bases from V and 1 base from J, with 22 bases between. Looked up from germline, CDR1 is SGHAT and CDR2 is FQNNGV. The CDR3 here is CASRKLNREVSSGNTIYF. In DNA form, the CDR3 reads TGTGCCAGCAGGAAATTGAACAGGGAAGTTAGTTCTGGAAACACCATATATTTT.

As DNA, the CDR3 is TGTGCCAGCAGTGAAGCGCTCCGGGCTCTGCCGCAGACCCAGTACTTC. Translating it yields CASSEALRALPQTQYF. The V and J genes are TRBV6-1 and TRBJ2-5, with unresolved D. The CDR3 runs to 16 residues. Germline CDR1 and CDR2: MNHNS and SASEGT. Trimming removed 0 bases at V and 6 bases at J, with 17 bases between.

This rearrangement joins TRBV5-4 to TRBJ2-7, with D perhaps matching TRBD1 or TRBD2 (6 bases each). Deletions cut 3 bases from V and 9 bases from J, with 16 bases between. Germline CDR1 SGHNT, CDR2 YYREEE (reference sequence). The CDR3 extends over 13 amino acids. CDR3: CASSSQQGLGQYF. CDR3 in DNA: TGTGCCAGCAGCTCGCAACAGGGACTTGGGCAGTACTTC.

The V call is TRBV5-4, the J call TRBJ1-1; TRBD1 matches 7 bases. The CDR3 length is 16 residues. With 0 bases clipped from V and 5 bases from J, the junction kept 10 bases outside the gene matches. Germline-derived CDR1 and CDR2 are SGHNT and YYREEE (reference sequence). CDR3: CASSLGQGGVWTEAFF. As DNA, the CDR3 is TGTGCCAGCAGCTTGGGACAGGGAGGGGTGTGGACTGAAGCTTTCTTT.

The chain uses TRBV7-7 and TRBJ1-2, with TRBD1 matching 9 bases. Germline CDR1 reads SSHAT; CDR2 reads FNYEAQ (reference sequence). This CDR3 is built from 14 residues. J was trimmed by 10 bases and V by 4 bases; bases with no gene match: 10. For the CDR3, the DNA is TGTGCCAGCAGCTCTAGCGACAGGGGGAATAACTACACCTTC. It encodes CASSSSDRGNNYTF.

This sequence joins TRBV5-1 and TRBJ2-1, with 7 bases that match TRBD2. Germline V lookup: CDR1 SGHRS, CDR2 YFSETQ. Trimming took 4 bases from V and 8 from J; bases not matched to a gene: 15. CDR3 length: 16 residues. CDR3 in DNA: TGCGCCAGCAGCCTCGACGGGGGGAGGTTTGGTGATGAGCAGTTCTTC. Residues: CASSLDGGRFGDEQFF.

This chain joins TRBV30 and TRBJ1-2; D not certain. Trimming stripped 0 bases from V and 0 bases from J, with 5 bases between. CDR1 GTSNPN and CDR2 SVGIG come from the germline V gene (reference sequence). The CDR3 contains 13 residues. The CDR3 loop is CAWSVVPNYGYTF. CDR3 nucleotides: TGTGCCTGGAGTGTAGTACCTAACTATGGCTACACCTTC.

The CDR3 spells CASKIWGEETQYF. CDR3 sequence (DNA): TGTGCCAGTAAGATATGGGGGGAAGAGACCCAGTACTTC. The J gene is TRBJ2-5, the V gene TRBV19; possibly TRBD2 for D (6 bases). Germline CDR1 is LNHDA and CDR2 is SQIVND (reference sequence). The CDR3 has 13 amino acids. Trimming left V 7 bases short and J 3 bases short, with 12 bases between.

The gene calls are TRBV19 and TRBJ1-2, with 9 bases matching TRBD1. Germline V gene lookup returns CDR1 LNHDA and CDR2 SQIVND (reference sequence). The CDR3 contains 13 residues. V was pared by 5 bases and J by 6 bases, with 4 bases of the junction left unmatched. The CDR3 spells CASSLRDRDGYTF. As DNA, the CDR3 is TGTGCCAGTAGTCTCCGGGACAGGGATGGCTACACCTTC.

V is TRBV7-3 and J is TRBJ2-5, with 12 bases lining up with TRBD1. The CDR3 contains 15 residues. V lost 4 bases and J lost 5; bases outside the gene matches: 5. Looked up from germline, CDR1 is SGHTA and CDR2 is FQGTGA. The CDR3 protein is CASSYSGTGGETQYF. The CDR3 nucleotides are TGTGCCAGCAGCTACTCCGGGACAGGGGGCGAGACCCAGTACTTC.

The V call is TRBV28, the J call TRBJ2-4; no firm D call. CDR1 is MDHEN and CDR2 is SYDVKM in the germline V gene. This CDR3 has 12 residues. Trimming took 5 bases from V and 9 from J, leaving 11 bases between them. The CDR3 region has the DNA TGTGCCAGCAGTCCCCCTTTGGGCATTCAGTACTTC. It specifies CASSPPLGIQYF.

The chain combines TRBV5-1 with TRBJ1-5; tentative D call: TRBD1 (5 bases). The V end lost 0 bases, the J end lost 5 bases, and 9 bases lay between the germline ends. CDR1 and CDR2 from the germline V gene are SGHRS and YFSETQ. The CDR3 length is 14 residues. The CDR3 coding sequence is TGCGCCAGCAGCTTGGGGTCGGGGGATCAGCCCCAGCATTTT. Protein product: CASSLGSGDQPQHF.

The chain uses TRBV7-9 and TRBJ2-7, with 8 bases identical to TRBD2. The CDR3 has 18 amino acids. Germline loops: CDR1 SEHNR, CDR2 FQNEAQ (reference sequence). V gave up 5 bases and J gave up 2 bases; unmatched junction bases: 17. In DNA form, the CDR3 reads TGTGCCAGCAGCCGTACTACGGGAGGGGGGCGTGGAACCTACGAGCAGTACTTC. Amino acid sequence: CASSRTTGGGRGTYEQYF.

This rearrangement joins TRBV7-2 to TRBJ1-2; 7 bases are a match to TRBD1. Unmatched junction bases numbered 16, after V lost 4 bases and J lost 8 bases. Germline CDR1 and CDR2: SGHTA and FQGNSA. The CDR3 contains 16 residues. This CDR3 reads CASSSYPGQKLGGYTF. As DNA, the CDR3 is TGTGCCAGCAGCTCATACCCGGGACAGAAGTTAGGCGGCTACACCTTC.

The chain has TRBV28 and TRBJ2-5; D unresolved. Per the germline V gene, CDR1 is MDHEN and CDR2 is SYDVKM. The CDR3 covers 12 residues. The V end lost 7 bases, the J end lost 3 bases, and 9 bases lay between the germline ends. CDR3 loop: CASNEAKETQYF. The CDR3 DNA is TGTGCCAGCAATGAGGCGAAAGAGACCCAGTACTTC.

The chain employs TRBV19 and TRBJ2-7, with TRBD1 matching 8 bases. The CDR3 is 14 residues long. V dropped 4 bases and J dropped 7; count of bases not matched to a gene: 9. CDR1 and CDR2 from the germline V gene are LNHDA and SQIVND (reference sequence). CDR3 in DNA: TGTGCCAGTAGTAGCGGCAGGGGGCAAGGGGAGCAGTACTTC. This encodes CASSSGRGQGEQYF.

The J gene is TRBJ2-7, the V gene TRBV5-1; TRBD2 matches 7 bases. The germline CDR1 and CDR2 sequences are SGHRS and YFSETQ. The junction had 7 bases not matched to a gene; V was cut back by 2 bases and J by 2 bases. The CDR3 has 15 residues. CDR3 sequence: CASSFGASGTYEQYF. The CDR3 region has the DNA TGCGCCAGCAGCTTCGGGGCTAGCGGCACCTACGAGCAGTACTTC.

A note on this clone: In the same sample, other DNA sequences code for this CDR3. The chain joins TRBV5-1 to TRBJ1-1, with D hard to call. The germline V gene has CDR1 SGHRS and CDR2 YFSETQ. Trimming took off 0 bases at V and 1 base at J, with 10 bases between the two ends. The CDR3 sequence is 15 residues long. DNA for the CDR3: TGCGCCAGCAGCTTGGTTAGTCCAGGGAACACTGAAGCTTTCTTT. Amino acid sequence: CASSLVSPGNTEAFF.